This record covers a single TCR beta chain. Its antigen is unidentified. Researchers grouped second doses given at about 4 or about 12 weeks into one pool. TCRdb's table, derived via immunoSEQ multiplex PCR, lists solely in-frame clones and lacks some. The sample lists roughly 140,000 clones; more than 90% were seen once. This sample is drawn from a study of T cell responses to AZD1222 COVID-19 vaccine. The study's findings and limits: Nearly half of the spike-specific TCRs reportedly recognize variant regions that carry no mutations. Clonal diversity was possibly underestimated, and white British individuals and females predominated among donors.

The CDR3 sequence is 14 residues long. Germline values: CDR1 SGHRS, CDR2 YFSETQ. The V gene lost 0 bases and the J gene lost 5 bases, with 11 bases spanning the gap. The sequenced sample was peripheral blood, obtained 28 days after the second AZD1222 dose. V and J are TRBV5-1 and TRBJ2-5; possible D gene TRBD1, 6 bases. The receptor was derived from an adult who received the AZD1222 COVID-19 vaccine. This chain's CDR3 is CASSLGRTDETQYF. DNA for the CDR3: TGCGCCAGCAGCTTGGGGCGGACAGACGAGACCCAGTACTTC.